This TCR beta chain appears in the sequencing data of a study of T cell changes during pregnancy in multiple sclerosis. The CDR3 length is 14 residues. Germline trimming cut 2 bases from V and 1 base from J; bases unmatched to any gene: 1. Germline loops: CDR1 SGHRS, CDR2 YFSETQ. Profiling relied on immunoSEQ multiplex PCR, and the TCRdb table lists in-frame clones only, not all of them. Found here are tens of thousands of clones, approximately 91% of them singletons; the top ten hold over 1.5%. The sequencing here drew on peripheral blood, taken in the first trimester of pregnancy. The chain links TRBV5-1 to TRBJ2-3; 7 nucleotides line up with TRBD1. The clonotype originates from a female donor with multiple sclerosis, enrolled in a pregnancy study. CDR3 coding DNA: TGCGCCAGCAGCTTCGGACAGGGCACAGATACGCAGTATTTT. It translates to CASSFGQGTDTQYF.